Below are 26 T cell receptor beta chains sequenced from a single sample in a study of shared clonotypes between healthy human individuals. Naive CD8 populations comprised CD45RO-negative cells positively selected for CCR7, excluding terminally differentiated effector memory CD45RA+ cells. TCRdb's table, derived via immunoSEQ multiplex PCR, lists solely in-frame clones and lacks some. The sample lists some 600,000 clones; approximately 96% were seen once. The sequencing sample was made of naive CD8+ T cells sorted from blood. The source of these receptors is a woman in her 30s in good health.

This clone was found once. The chain uses TRBV14 and TRBJ1-1; a weak D match, TRBD1 (5 bases). Germline CDR1 and CDR2: SGHDN and FVKESK. V lost 0 bases and J 2 bases, leaving 13 bases between the germline ends. The CDR3 contains 16 residues. The CDR3 reads CASSQEGVLSNTEAFF. The CDR3 coding sequence is TGTGCCAGCAGCCAAGAGGGGGTCCTGTCTAACACTGAAGCTTTCTTT.

Regarding this clone: Here the CDR3 omits its conserved ending phenylalanine or tryptophan, so a read error is the likely source. This chain joins TRBV27 and TRBJ1-2; D unresolved. Germline lookup yields CDR1 MNHEY and CDR2 SMNVEV (reference sequence). The V end lost 6 bases, the J end lost 6 bases, and 23 bases lay between the germline ends. CDR3 length: 16 residues. The CDR3, as DNA: TGTGCCAGCAGCATAATCCGCCCCCATCAAATCGATGGCTACACCCTC. Its translation is CASSIIRPHQIDGYTL.

The chain is built from TRBV5-6 and TRBJ2-7; 16 positions match TRBD2. Germline CDR1 SGHDT, CDR2 YYEEEE. The J segment lost 4 bases and the V segment lost 3 bases, leaving 10 bases of the junction unmatched. The CDR3 extends over 18 amino acids. The CDR3 DNA sequence: TGTGCCAGCAGCTATGACAGGGGACTAGCGGGAGGGCATTACGAGCAGTACTTC. This codes for CASSYDRGLAGGHYEQYF.

The CDR3: CASSFGQPTNYGYTF. The CDR3 DNA sequence: TGTGCCAGCAGTTTCGGCCAGCCGACTAACTATGGCTACACCTTC. This chain links TRBV27 with TRBJ1-2; D is unclear. This CDR3 is built from 15 residues. V was pared by 3 bases and J by 0 bases, with 11 bases between. Germline V gene sequence: CDR1 MNHEY, CDR2 SMNVEV (reference sequence).

This clone appeared a single time. The V call is TRBV16, the J call TRBJ2-2; D may be TRBD2 (6 bases). Deletions cut 7 bases from V and 1 base from J, with 13 bases between. This CDR3 spans 15 amino acids. Germline values: CDR1 KGHSY, CDR2 FQNENV. CDR3 protein: CASTAKGLNTGELFF. The CDR3 DNA follows: TGTGCCAGCACAGCCAAGGGACTGAACACCGGGGAGCTGTTTTTT. Filled out from reference TRBV16 and TRBJ2-2, the complete variable domain reads GEEVAQTPKHLVRGEGQKAKLYCAPIKGHSYVFWYQQVLKNEFKFLISFQNENVFDETGMPKERFSAKCLPNSPCSLEIQATKLEDSAVYFCASTAKGLNTGELFFGEGSRLTVL.

This chain links TRBV4-1 with TRBJ2-1; D might be TRBD2 (5 bases). The CDR3 sequence is 15 residues long. Trimming removed 0 bases at V and 2 bases at J, with 8 bases between. CDR1 MGHRA and CDR2 YSYEKL come from the germline V gene. CDR3 loop: CASSQDAGAYNEQFF. The CDR3 bases are TGCGCCAGCAGCCAAGACGCGGGTGCCTACAATGAGCAGTTCTTC.

Concerning this clone itself: Other DNA sequences in this specimen translate into the identical CDR3. The chain links TRBV7-9 to TRBJ2-7; D might be TRBD2 (6 bases). Per germline, CDR1 SEHNR and CDR2 FQNEAQ (reference sequence). Trimming pared 3 bases from V and 3 bases from J, leaving 9 bases between. This CDR3 has 13 amino acids. The CDR3 here is CASSFAGGYEQYF. CDR3 DNA: TGTGCCAGCAGCTTCGCCGGGGGCTACGAGCAGTACTTC.

The chain employs TRBV19 and TRBJ2-1; D gene ambiguous. V was trimmed by 4 bases and J by 5 bases, leaving 12 bases between them. CDR3 length: 14 residues. CDR1 is LNHDA and CDR2 is SQIVND in the germline V gene (reference sequence). This chain's CDR3 is CASSTPNTDNEQFF. CDR3 in DNA: TGTGCCAGTAGTACCCCTAATACGGACAATGAGCAGTTCTTC.

The chain employs TRBV28 and TRBJ2-1, with 8 nucleotides matching TRBD2. CDR3 size: 15 residues. Trimming removed 5 bases from V and 0 bases from J; junction bases left unmatched: 3. Germline V gene lookup returns CDR1 MDHEN and CDR2 SYDVKM. The CDR3 protein is CASSQLAASYNEQFF. CDR3 sequence (DNA): TGTGCCAGCAGTCAACTAGCGGCCTCCTACAATGAGCAGTTCTTC.

This clone was picked up one time. V gene TRBV28 combines with J gene TRBJ2-3, with 8 nucleotides matching TRBD2. The CDR3 has 15 amino acids. With V trimmed by 8 bases and J by 2 bases, 9 bases remained unmatched. The germline CDR1 and CDR2 sequences are MDHEN and SYDVKM. CDR3 sequence (DNA): TGTGCCAGCGGCCTAGCGGGCATTTCCACAGATACGCAGTATTTT. Amino acids: CASGLAGISTDTQYF.

The CDR3 nucleotides read TGTGCCAGCAGCCGTAAACTAGATTACGAGGGGAGTGAGCAGTTCTTC. This sequence encodes CASSRKLDYEGSEQFF. The chain combines TRBV7-9 with TRBJ2-1; D is tentatively TRBD1 or TRBD2 (5 bases each). The CDR3 totals 16 residues. Trimming took off 5 bases at V and 9 bases at J, with 23 bases between the two ends. Germline CDR1 reads SEHNR; CDR2 reads FQNEAQ (reference sequence).

The chain recombines TRBV9 with TRBJ1-2; TRBD1 matches 10 bases. Germline CDR1 is SGDLS and CDR2 is YYNGEE. This CDR3 spans 15 amino acids. The V and J ends lost 0 bases and 3 bases, in that order; junction bases with no gene match: 2. The CDR3 reads CASSVVGQGYYGYTF. DNA for the CDR3: TGTGCCAGCAGCGTAGTGGGACAGGGGTACTATGGCTACACCTTC.

The genes are TRBV14 and TRBJ2-3; tentative D call: TRBD1 (6 bases). Germline CDR1 reads SGHDN; CDR2 reads FVKESK. The CDR3 is made up of 13 amino acids. V was trimmed by 7 bases and J by 8 bases, leaving 16 bases between them. The CDR3 sequence is CASNLTRGGTQYF. The DNA of the CDR3 is TGTGCCAGCAACCTTACTAGAGGGGGTACGCAGTATTTT.

This chain connects TRBV13 to TRBJ2-3; 7 positions agree with TRBD1. The CDR3 length is 15 residues. V shed 2 bases and J 2 bases; nucleotides not matched to a gene: 4. Looked up from germline, CDR1 is PRHDT and CDR2 is FYEKMQ (reference sequence). The CDR3 region is CASSLPGQHTDTQYF. The CDR3 DNA is TGTGCCAGCAGCTTACCGGGACAGCACACAGATACGCAGTATTTT.

As concerns this clone: Since a much larger clone is just one base distant, this may be a read error. The chain couples TRBV5-8 to TRBJ1-1, with no clear D. The CDR3 sequence is 11 residues long. V lost 3 bases and J 1 base, leaving 1 base between the germline ends. From germline, CDR1 is SGHTS and CDR2 YDEGEE. CDR3 in amino acids: CASSSNTEAFF. The DNA for the CDR3 is TGTGCCAGCAGCTCGAACACTGAAGCTTTCTTT.

This chain links TRBV29-1 with TRBJ2-1, with TRBD2 matching 12 bases. The germline gives CDR1 SQVTM, CDR2 ANQGSEA. This CDR3 is 14 amino acids long. V dropped 4 bases and J dropped 8; count of bases not matched to a gene: 6. The CDR3 loop reads CSVVWTSGTYEQFF. CDR3 sequence (DNA): TGCAGCGTTGTTTGGACTAGCGGGACCTATGAGCAGTTCTTC.

The chain couples TRBV29-1 to TRBJ2-1; 14 bases align to TRBD2. V lost 6 bases, J lost 0 bases, and 7 bases stayed unmatched. The CDR3 is 17 residues long. Germline V gene sequence: CDR1 SQVTM, CDR2 ANQGSEA. CDR3 nucleotide sequence: TGCAGCGTCCTCGGACTAGCGGGAGGCAACTCCTACAATGAGCAGTTCTTC. This translates into CSVLGLAGGNSYNEQFF.

J is TRBJ2-1 and V is TRBV2, with D perhaps TRBD2 (6 bases). CDR3 length: 13 amino acids. CDR1 SNHLY and CDR2 FYNNEI come from the germline V gene. V was pared by 3 bases and J by 7 bases, with 10 bases between. The CDR3, as DNA: TGTGCCAGCAGTGATGGAGGGGAAAATGAGCAGTTCTTC. Amino acid sequence: CASSDGGENEQFF.

V gene TRBV27 combines with J gene TRBJ1-5, with 7 bases matching TRBD1. Per the germline V gene, CDR1 is MNHEY and CDR2 is SMNVEV (reference sequence). The CDR3 has 17 amino acids. Trimming at V came to 5 bases and at J to 4 bases, leaving 14 bases not matched to a gene. The CDR3 bases are TGTGCCAGCAGTCCCCCTAACCCCCGACAGGGTAATCAGCCCCAGCATTTT. Protein: CASSPPNPRQGNQPQHF.

The chain links TRBV15 to TRBJ1-2; 7 nucleotides agree with TRBD1. V trimming: 2 bases; J trimming: 3 bases; junction bases outside the gene matches: 6. Germline V CDR1 and CDR2: LNHNV, YYDKDF (reference sequence). The CDR3 runs 15 residues. CDR3 sequence: CATSRPSDRDYGYTF. In DNA, the CDR3 is TGTGCCACCAGCAGACCCTCCGACAGGGACTATGGCTACACCTTC.

The chain carries TRBV5-4 and TRBJ2-7; D is possibly TRBD2 (6 bases). There are 15 residues in the CDR3. Looked up from germline, CDR1 is SGHNT and CDR2 is YYREEE (reference sequence). V was clipped by 5 bases and J by 0 bases, with 15 bases between them. CDR3 loop: CASRPTLAHSYEQYF. CDR3 in DNA: TGTGCCAGCAGGCCTACTCTAGCGCACTCCTACGAGCAGTACTTC.

The genes are TRBV28 and TRBJ2-3, with a weak D call TRBD1 (6 bases). Per germline, CDR1 MDHEN and CDR2 SYDVKM. The V gene lost 2 bases and the J gene lost 4 bases, with 10 bases spanning the gap. The CDR3 totals 14 residues. The CDR3 loop reads CASSLGQGPDTQYF. The DNA of the CDR3 is TGTGCCAGCAGTTTAGGCCAGGGGCCAGATACGCAGTATTTT. Using reference TRBV28 and TRBJ2-3 for the parts outside the CDR3, the full variable domain is DVKVTQSSRYLVKRTGEKVFLECVQDMDHENMFWYRQDPGLGLRLIYFSYDVKMKEKGDIPEGYSVSREKKERFSLILESASTNQTSMYLCASSLGQGPDTQYFGPGTRLTVL.

V and J are TRBV2 and TRBJ1-5; no definite D call. The CDR3 loop spans 13 amino acids. V was pared by 4 bases and J by 5 bases, with 9 bases between. Per germline, CDR1 SNHLY and CDR2 FYNNEI. The CDR3 bases are TGTGCCAGCAGTGGACACTGGGATCAGCCCCAGCATTTT. Residues: CASSGHWDQPQHF.

The chain recombines TRBV7-9 with TRBJ2-5; D ambiguous. V was trimmed by 2 bases and J by 2 bases, leaving 9 bases between them. Per the germline V gene, CDR1 is SEHNR and CDR2 is FQNEAQ (reference sequence). The CDR3 has 14 amino acids. CDR3 region: CASSLNLGQETQYF. In DNA, the CDR3 is TGTGCCAGCAGCTTAAACCTGGGGCAAGAGACCCAGTACTTC.

This clone appeared a few times. The chain carries TRBV11-2 and TRBJ1-1, with 8 bases lining up with TRBD1. The germline V gene has CDR1 SGHAT and CDR2 FQNNGV. With 5 bases clipped from V and 6 bases from J, the junction kept 8 bases outside the gene matches. The CDR3 is 14 residues long. Here the CDR3 reads CASSNWTGNSEAFF. CDR3 DNA: TGTGCCAGCAGCAATTGGACAGGGAATTCTGAAGCTTTCTTT.

The chain has TRBV9 and TRBJ2-7, with 15 positions matching TRBD2. CDR3 length: 16 residues. In germline, CDR1 is SGDLS, CDR2 YYNGEE. The J segment lost 4 bases and the V segment lost 4 bases, leaving 6 bases of the junction unmatched. CDR3 loop: CASSSGLAGGGYEQYF. The CDR3 bases are TGTGCCAGCAGCTCAGGACTAGCGGGAGGGGGATACGAGCAGTACTTC.